This entry lists 10 T cell receptor beta chains sequenced from one sample in a study of CD8 T cells in Susac syndrome. Random-hexamer reverse transcription was applied to about 0.5 to 1 ug RNA. TCRdb reprocessed the immunoSEQ multiplex PCR reads via MiXCR and lists one record per CDR3 protein. The sample has about 110,000 distinct CDR3 sequences, roughly 94% seen once. Sequencing was carried out using CD8+ T cells from PBMCs. The receptors originated from a human donor with Susac syndrome.

The chain links TRBV6-6 to TRBJ1-1, with D unresolved. This CDR3 region has 15 residues. Germline V gene sequence: CDR1 MNHNY, CDR2 SVGAGI (reference sequence). The V end lost 0 bases, the J end lost 4 bases, and 12 bases lay between the germline ends. In DNA, the CDR3 is TGTGCCAGCAGTTACTCTGAAGGGCGAGGCACTGAAGCTTTCTTT. Translation gives CASSYSEGRGTEAFF.

CDR3 region: CASSVEDRPIANYGYTF. The CDR3 nucleotides read TGTGCCAGCAGCGTAGAGGACAGACCCATAGCTAACTATGGCTACACCTTC. This chain uses TRBV9 with TRBJ1-2, with D perhaps TRBD1 (6 bases). V gave up 0 bases and J gave up 0 bases, with 15 bases separating them. The length of the CDR3 is 17 residues. Germline V gives CDR1 SGDLS, CDR2 YYNGEE.

The count of this clonotype is one. The V gene is TRBV7-8, the J gene TRBJ1-1; 9 bases are shared with TRBD1. Per germline, CDR1 SGHVS and CDR2 FQNEAQ. The V segment lost 5 bases and the J segment 0 bases; nucleotides outside the gene matches: 4. The CDR3 extends over 15 amino acids. CDR3 residues: CASSEDRGVNTEAFF. CDR3 coding DNA: TGTGCCAGCAGCGAAGACAGGGGGGTGAACACTGAAGCTTTCTTT.

This clonotype was picked up one time. This rearrangement joins TRBV7-2 to TRBJ2-1; D ambiguous. The CDR3 has 14 amino acids. V was trimmed by 4 bases and J by 9 bases, leaving 16 bases between them. Germline V gene data show CDR1 as SGHTA and CDR2 as FQGNSA. CDR3 sequence (DNA): TGTGCCAGCAGCTCACCGTGGTCGCTAGGTGAGCAGTTCTTC. Protein product: CASSSPWSLGEQFF.

V gene TRBV29-1 combines with J gene TRBJ2-5, with D possibly matching TRBD1 (5 bases). Trimming cost V 5 bases and J 3 bases, with 13 bases left between them. Germline CDR1 is SQVTM and CDR2 is ANQGSEA. This CDR3 region has 13 residues. The CDR3 bases are TGCAGCGTTATAGGGGATTCCGAAGAGACCCAGTACTTC. Amino acids: CSVIGDSEETQYF.

The rearrangement uses TRBV7-9 and TRBJ2-1; D gene unclear. This CDR3 has 13 amino acids. The germline V and J ends were trimmed by 4 bases and 6 bases, with 10 bases remaining between them. Germline values: CDR1 SEHNR, CDR2 FQNEAQ (reference sequence). The CDR3: CASSSDLINEQFF. In nucleotides, the CDR3 is TGTGCCAGCAGCTCAGACCTCATCAATGAGCAGTTCTTC.

This chain connects TRBV7-3 to TRBJ2-1, with 7 bases that match TRBD1. The CDR3 extends over 17 amino acids. Germline V CDR1 and CDR2: SGHTA, FQGTGA. V lost 5 bases to trimming and J lost 0 bases; unmatched junction nucleotides: 10. CDR3 in DNA: TGTGCCAGCAGCCGGCCAAGGGACAGTGGCTCCTACAATGAGCAGTTCTTC. As protein: CASSRPRDSGSYNEQFF.

CDR3 in amino acids: CASSSPRSSLGQEPYEQYF. The CDR3 nucleotides are TGTGCCAGCAGCTCGCCACGATCCAGTCTGGGACAGGAGCCCTACGAGCAGTACTTC. V and J are TRBV13 and TRBJ2-7; 8 bases align to TRBD1. Germline values: CDR1 PRHDT, CDR2 FYEKMQ (reference sequence). This CDR3 is built from 19 residues. V dropped 4 bases and J dropped 2; count of bases not matched to a gene: 19. Supplemented by reference TRBV13 and TRBJ2-7, the full variable domain reads AAGVIQSPRHLIKEKRETATLKCYPIPRHDTVYWYQQGPGQDPQFLISFYEKMQSDKGSIPDRFSAQQFSDYHSELNMSSLELGDSALYFCASSSPRSSLGQEPYEQYFGPGTRLTVT.

The chain couples TRBV12-3 or TRBV12-4 to TRBJ2-5; TRBD1 agrees at 7 bases. The CDR3 sequence is 13 residues long. V shed 6 bases and J 2 bases; nucleotides not matched to a gene: 3. CDR3 coding DNA: TGTGCCAGCAGCCAGGGGGATCAAGAGACCCAGTACTTC. Protein sequence: CASSQGDQETQYF.

The V and J genes are TRBV4-2 and TRBJ2-1; tentative D call: TRBD2 (5 bases). The germline V and J ends were trimmed by 4 bases and 5 bases, with 15 bases remaining between them. Germline V gene data show CDR1 as LGHNA and CDR2 as YNFKEQ. The CDR3 is 15 residues long. CDR3 region: CASSPAVSKHNEQFF. CDR3 DNA sequence: TGTGCCAGCAGCCCAGCGGTCTCCAAACACAATGAGCAGTTCTTC.